The clone carrying this T cell receptor beta chain was recorded a few times. Its antigen is currently unknown. The CDR3 loop spans 14 amino acids. Between the trimmed V and J ends, which lost 3 bases and 4 bases, there was a span of 7 bases. The germline V gene encodes CDR1 LGHDT and CDR2 YNNKEL (reference sequence). The data originate from a study of post-analysis software for immune sequencing data. Looking at the study overall: Multiple sclerosis in the patients followed relapsing-remitting, secondary progressive and progressive-relapsing courses.

Study observations and caveats: TRBV5-6, TRBV5-1 and TRBV20-1 belonged to a set of roughly five TRBV segments that were more frequent in patients than controls. Samples made in the same batch grouped tightly together by F measure. There was significantly lower normalized Chao1 diversity in multiple sclerosis patients than in controls.

Libraries were made from TCR beta cDNA, and they carried unique molecular identifiers. When about 1 to 11 million T cells were used, they gave around 500,000 cDNA molecules. TCRdb independently ran MiXCR on the PCR reads; one entry per CDR3 protein. The repertoire has 380,000 or so distinct CDR3 sequences, 30% to 45% of them found once; the top ten carry about an eighth. Sample: blood. V gene TRBV3-1 combines with J gene TRBJ1-6, with a tentative D call TRBD1 (6 bases). The clonotype comes from a girl under 18 with multiple sclerosis. The CDR3 loop is CASSQQGYNSPLHF. The CDR3 DNA follows: TGTGCCAGCAGCCAGCAGGGGTATAATTCACCCCTCCACTTT.